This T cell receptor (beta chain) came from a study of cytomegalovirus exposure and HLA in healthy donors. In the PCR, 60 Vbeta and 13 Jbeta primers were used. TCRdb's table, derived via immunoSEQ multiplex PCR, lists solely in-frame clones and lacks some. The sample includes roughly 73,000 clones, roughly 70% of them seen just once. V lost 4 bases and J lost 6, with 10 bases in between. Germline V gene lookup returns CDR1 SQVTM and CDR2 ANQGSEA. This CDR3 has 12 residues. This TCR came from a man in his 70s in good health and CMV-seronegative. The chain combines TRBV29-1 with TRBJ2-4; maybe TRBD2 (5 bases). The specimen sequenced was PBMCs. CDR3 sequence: CSVGASINIQYF. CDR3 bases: TGCAGCGTTGGGGCTAGCATAAACATTCAGTACTTC.